The 22 T cell receptor beta chains below all came from one sample that was sequenced in a study of shared clonotypes between healthy human individuals. TCRdb's copy holds only in-frame clones and misses some; the assay was immunoSEQ multiplex PCR. This table has 520,000 or so clones, about four fifths appearing once. Material for sequencing was PBMCs. The receptor source for this set is a woman between 40 and 55 years old in good health. Some clones in this sample may be carry-over from other donors' samples.

The V and J genes are TRBV6-5 and TRBJ1-2; a possible D gene is TRBD1 (6 bases). This CDR3 spans 14 amino acids. CDR1 and CDR2 from the germline V gene are MNHEY and SVGAGI. V was pared by 0 bases and J by 7 bases, with 12 bases between. The CDR3 sequence is CASSYSSPGAGYTF. The CDR3 nucleotides are TGTGCCAGCAGTTACTCGAGTCCGGGGGCTGGCTACACCTTC.

V usage is TRBV5-1 and J usage is TRBJ2-7; 10 bases are a match to TRBD2. V gave up 0 bases and J gave up 6 bases; unmatched junction bases: 3. This CDR3 spans 14 amino acids. The germline gives CDR1 SGHRS, CDR2 YFSETQ. CDR3 nucleotide sequence: TGCGCCAGCAGCTTGGATCTAGCGGGAGTCGAGCAGTACTTC. Translation gives CASSLDLAGVEQYF.

This chain links TRBV29-1 with TRBJ1-1; TRBD1 might be the D (6 bases). The CDR3 is made up of 15 amino acids. Germline V gene data show CDR1 as SQVTM and CDR2 as ANQGSEA. Trimming stripped 6 bases from V and 1 base from J, with 18 bases between. The CDR3 bases are TGCAGCGTCGATAACCCGACAGGAAGGAACACTGAAGCTTTCTTT. As protein: CSVDNPTGRNTEAFF.

The rearrangement uses TRBV28 and TRBJ2-5; D is undetermined. Germline-derived CDR1 and CDR2 are MDHEN and SYDVKM. V gave up 7 bases and J gave up 3 bases, with 12 bases separating them. There are 13 residues in the CDR3. The DNA for the CDR3 is TGTGCCAGCAATGCTTTTAGTAAAGAGACCCAGTACTTC. Translated, it gives CASNAFSKETQYF. The whole variable domain, filled in from reference TRBV28 and TRBJ2-5, reads DVKVTQSSRYLVKRTGEKVFLECVQDMDHENMFWYRQDPGLGLRLIYFSYDVKMKEKGDIPEGYSVSREKKERFSLILESASTNQTSMYLCASNAFSKETQYFGPGTRLLVL.

Regarding this clone: A read error may be the cause here, since a much bigger clone is one base away. V gene TRBV25-1 combines with J gene TRBJ1-4; D remains ambiguous. This CDR3 is built from 14 residues. Germline assignment: CDR1 MGHDK and CDR2 SYGVNS. The CDR3 DNA reads as TGTGCCAGCAGTGAACACAGCCCTGATGAAAGACTGTTTTTT. Its translation: CASSEHSPDERLFF.

V is TRBV5-1 and J is TRBJ1-4, with 12 bases identical to TRBD1. V gave up 4 bases and J gave up 8 bases; unmatched junction bases: 6. The CDR3 loop spans 15 amino acids. CDR1 is SGHRS and CDR2 is YFSETQ in the germline V gene. CDR3 sequence: CASSTGTGGDEKLFF. The CDR3 region has the DNA TGCGCCAGCAGCACCGGGACAGGGGGCGACGAAAAACTGTTTTTT.

In DNA, the CDR3 is TGTGCCAGCGCGATAGGGTCGGTGAACACTGAAGCTTTCTTT. Protein product: CASAIGSVNTEAFF. This chain joins TRBV18 and TRBJ1-1; D is unclear. The germline gives CDR1 KGHSH, CDR2 LQKENI. The CDR3 extends over 14 amino acids. Trimming stripped 8 bases from V and 0 bases from J, with 13 bases between.

The chain joins TRBV18 to TRBJ2-7; 7 bases are a match to TRBD2. CDR3 size: 16 residues. V gave up 1 base and J gave up 6 bases; unmatched junction bases: 12. Germline loops: CDR1 KGHSH, CDR2 LQKENI. The CDR3 spells CASSPQHRGSSGEQYF. The CDR3 nucleotides read TGTGCCAGCTCACCACAGCATCGCGGGAGTTCCGGCGAGCAGTACTTC.

The chain joins TRBV10-3 to TRBJ2-3, with D uncertain. This CDR3 has 16 amino acids. CDR1 is ENHRY and CDR2 is SYGVKD in the germline V gene. Deletions cut 6 bases from V and 3 bases from J, with 19 bases between. In DNA form, the CDR3 reads TGTGCCATCAGCTATTCGGCCCGGAGAGCTACAGATACGCAGTATTTT. This translates into CAISYSARRATDTQYF.

The rearrangement links TRBV9 to TRBJ2-7; 11 positions match TRBD2. There are 16 residues in the CDR3. The V segment lost 4 bases and the J segment 2 bases; nucleotides outside the gene matches: 8. CDR1 is SGDLS, CDR2 YYNGEE, per germline. CDR3 region: CASSPYTSGSPYEQYF. CDR3 coding DNA: TGTGCCAGCAGCCCCTACACTAGCGGGAGCCCCTACGAGCAGTACTTC.

The rearrangement links TRBV30 to TRBJ1-5; 7 bases fit TRBD1. Germline CDR1 is GTSNPN and CDR2 is SVGIG (reference sequence). J lost 6 bases, V lost 0 bases, and 11 bases had no gene match. The CDR3 contains 16 residues. CDR3: CAWSVGGRGNGQPQHF. CDR3 DNA sequence: TGTGCCTGGAGTGTAGGGGGCAGGGGGAACGGTCAGCCCCAGCATTTT. The complete variable domain, with remaining parts taken from reference TRBV30 and TRBJ1-5, reads SQTIHQWPATLVQPVGSPLSLECTVEGTSNPNLYWYRQAAGRGLQLLFYSVGIGQISSEVPQNLSASRPQDRQFILSSKKLLLSDSGFYLCAWSVGGRGNGQPQHFGDGTRLSIL.

CDR3 nucleotides: TGCGCCAGCAGCTTGGGCACCTCCACCAGCGATCAGCCCCAGCATTTT. It encodes CASSLGTSTSDQPQHF. The chain has TRBV5-1 and TRBJ1-5; no firm D call. The CDR3 covers 16 residues. Trimming removed 0 bases at V and 5 bases at J, with 15 bases between. The germline V gene encodes CDR1 SGHRS and CDR2 YFSETQ.

This rearrangement joins TRBV5-1 to TRBJ2-7, with 7 bases lining up with TRBD1. After removal of 1 base from V and 2 bases from J, the junction contained 6 bases not matched to a gene. The germline gives CDR1 SGHRS, CDR2 YFSETQ. This CDR3 has 15 residues. CDR3 amino acids: CASSLSGTEAYEQYF. The CDR3 bases are TGCGCCAGCAGCTTGTCCGGGACAGAAGCCTACGAGCAGTACTTC.

Only a few counts were recorded for this clone. The chain couples TRBV19 to TRBJ1-1; D is unclear. The germline V gene has CDR1 LNHDA and CDR2 SQIVND (reference sequence). Trimming removed 11 bases from V and 1 base from J, with 32 bases in between. CDR3 length: 19 residues. The CDR3: CACTPSRAAITKRNTEAFF. The CDR3 region has the DNA TGTGCCTGCACCCCGAGCCGGGCAGCTATAACGAAAAGGAACACTGAAGCTTTCTTT.

This clone has a single count. The V and J genes are TRBV28 and TRBJ1-4, with 9 positions matching TRBD1. From germline, CDR1 is MDHEN and CDR2 SYDVKM. Trimming removed 4 bases from V and 8 bases from J; junction bases left unmatched: 8. The CDR3 spans 15 residues. The CDR3 coding sequence is TGTGCCAGCAGTTCTCCGGGACAGGGTGGCGAAAAACTGTTTTTT. Its protein is CASSSPGQGGEKLFF.

The rearrangement uses TRBV5-1 and TRBJ1-2; D not certain. V lost 0 bases and J 8 bases, leaving 20 bases between the germline ends. The germline gives CDR1 SGHRS, CDR2 YFSETQ. This CDR3 has 16 residues. The CDR3 sequence: CASSLEGRSQRSGYTF. CDR3 coding DNA: TGCGCCAGCAGCTTGGAGGGCCGCTCCCAGCGAAGCGGCTACACCTTC.

The chain uses TRBV5-4 and TRBJ2-7; D ambiguous. This CDR3 region has 13 residues. Germline lookup yields CDR1 SGHNT and CDR2 YYREEE (reference sequence). Trimming removed 4 bases at V and 8 bases at J, with 16 bases between. The CDR3 is CASSPGSLSQQYF. The CDR3 DNA reads TGTGCCAGCAGCCCCGGTAGCCTGTCCCAGCAGTACTTC.

The V call is TRBV2, the J call TRBJ1-2; D possibly corresponds to TRBD1 (5 bases). This CDR3 is built from 15 residues. Germline V gene data show CDR1 as SNHLY and CDR2 as FYNNEI. The germline V and J ends were trimmed by 9 bases and 0 bases, with 17 bases remaining between them. The CDR3 sequence is CASTYTAGTNYGYTF. In nucleotides, the CDR3 is TGTGCCAGTACATACACGGCAGGGACTAACTATGGCTACACCTTC.

The gene calls are TRBV4-1 and TRBJ2-5, with unresolved D. V was cut by 1 base and J by 4 bases, with 10 bases left in between. The CDR3 contains 14 residues. Germline CDR1 is MGHRA and CDR2 is YSYEKL. CDR3 bases: TGCGCCAGCAGCCAAGTAGGGATTCCAGAGACCCAGTACTTC. The encoded protein is CASSQVGIPETQYF.

The V call is TRBV28, the J call TRBJ2-5; 14 nucleotides align to TRBD2. The J call is uncertain, as TRBJ2-7 better fits the DNA end. The germline gives CDR1 MDHEN, CDR2 SYDVKM. The length of the CDR3 is 16 residues. The CDR3 nucleotides read TGTGCCAGCAGTTCCCCTGGGACTAGCGGGAGCTACGAGCAGTACTTC. It yields the protein CASSSPGTSGSYEQYF.

This clone was counted a few times. The chain couples TRBV5-1 to TRBJ2-7, with 7 bases identical to TRBD1. CDR1 and CDR2 from the germline V gene are SGHRS and YFSETQ. The CDR3 covers 14 residues. V gave up 2 bases and J gave up 2 bases; unmatched junction bases: 4. Here the CDR3 reads CASSFRTGPYEQYF. CDR3 in DNA: TGCGCCAGCAGCTTTAGGACAGGTCCCTACGAGCAGTACTTC.

This clone was observed a few times. J is TRBJ1-4 and V is TRBV9; the match to TRBD1 covers 7 bases. J gave up 8 bases and V 0 bases, and 7 bases lay outside the gene matches. Germline V gene sequence: CDR1 SGDLS, CDR2 YYNGEE. The CDR3 covers 15 residues. The CDR3 loop reads CASSVGGQLTEKLFF. The CDR3 DNA reads TGTGCCAGCAGCGTAGGGGGACAGTTGACGGAAAAACTGTTTTTT.